The 32 T cell receptor beta chains listed next were all sequenced from one sample in a study of OX40 agonist ivuxolimab in advanced cancers. Repertoires were generated with immunoSEQ multiplex PCR, while TCRdb's copy carries only in-frame clones and drops some. The table lists around 70,000 clones, about four fifths of them singletons. Material: CD4+ or CD8+ T cells sorted from blood, obtained in a trial of the OX40 agonist ivuxolimab. Every receptor here comes from an adult with an advanced solid tumor such as melanoma, head and neck, liver or kidney cancer.

CDR3 loop: CASSLGQPNQPQHF. As DNA, the CDR3 is TGTGCCAGCAGTCTTGGACAGCCGAATCAGCCCCAGCATTTT. The rearrangement links TRBV5-5 to TRBJ1-5; D might be TRBD1 (6 bases). This CDR3 region has 14 residues. Germline V CDR1 and CDR2: SGHKS, YYEKEE (reference sequence). Trimming pared 5 bases from V and 4 bases from J, leaving 13 bases between.

The chain recombines TRBV11-3 with TRBJ2-7; 8 nucleotides agree with TRBD1. The germline V gene encodes CDR1 SGHNT and CDR2 YENEEA. The V segment lost 4 bases and the J segment 4 bases; nucleotides outside the gene matches: 6. The CDR3 spans 14 residues. CDR3 in amino acids: CASSSGTGRYEQYF. CDR3 coding DNA: TGTGCCAGCAGCTCCGGGACAGGACGATACGAGCAGTACTTC.

This sequence joins TRBV2 and TRBJ2-1; 10 bases map to TRBD2. CDR1 is SNHLY and CDR2 is FYNNEI in the germline V gene. The CDR3 runs 12 residues. Trimming took 7 bases from V and 8 from J; bases not matched to a gene: 2. CDR3 sequence (DNA): TGTGCCAGCAAGCGGGAGGGGGATGAGCAGTTCTTC. This codes for CASKREGDEQFF. Full variable domain (remainder filled in from reference TRBV2 and TRBJ2-1): EPEVTQTPSHQVTQMGQEVILRCVPISNHLYFYWYRQILGQKVEFLVSFYNNEISEKSEIFDDQFSVERPDGSNFTLKIRSTKLEDSAMYFCASKREGDEQFFGPGTRLTVL.

This chain joins TRBV19 and TRBJ1-1; D not resolved. The ends were cut back, 6 bases at V and 0 bases at J, with 5 bases in the middle. There are 12 residues in the CDR3. The germline V gene has CDR1 LNHDA and CDR2 SQIVND (reference sequence). CDR3 bases: TGTGCCAGTAGCCGACTGAACACTGAAGCTTTCTTT. This gives the protein CASSRLNTEAFF.

In nucleotides, the CDR3 is TGTGCCAGTATGGCCAACAGGGGGAAAAGGTTCTTC. Encoded protein: CASMANRGKRFF. The chain combines TRBV19 with TRBJ2-1; 8 bases agree with TRBD1. Germline V CDR1 and CDR2: LNHDA, SQIVND (reference sequence). The CDR3 spans 12 residues. With V trimmed by 7 bases and J by 15 bases, 11 bases remained unmatched.

This clone has a single count. This chain connects TRBV19 to TRBJ1-2; D may be TRBD1 (6 bases). The CDR3 length is 17 residues. CDR1 and CDR2 from the germline V gene are LNHDA and SQIVND (reference sequence). V gave up 7 bases and J gave up 0 bases, with 21 bases separating them. The CDR3 DNA is TGTGCCAGTAACAAAGGGGGACACAGGGAAGCTAACTATGGCTACACCTTC. This codes for CASNKGGHREANYGYTF. Variable domain in full (rest from reference TRBV19 and TRBJ1-2): DGGITQSPKYLFRKEGQNVTLSCEQNLNHDAMYWYRQDPGQGLRLIYYSQIVNDFQKGDIAEGYSVSREKKESFPLTVTSAQKNPTAFYLCASNKGGHREANYGYTFGSGTRLTVV.

V is TRBV12-5 and J is TRBJ2-1; unclear D gene. Trimming stripped 1 base from V and 2 bases from J, with 9 bases between. The V gene's germline CDR1 is LGHNT and CDR2 FRNRAP. The CDR3 is made up of 15 amino acids. CDR3 bases: TGTGCTAGTGGTTTGGAAGCATCCCCCTACAATGAGCAGTTCTTC. This gives the protein CASGLEASPYNEQFF.

V usage is TRBV2 and J usage is TRBJ2-3, with D uncertain. Trimming took 2 bases from V and 0 from J, leaving 6 bases between them. This CDR3 has 14 residues. CDR1 SNHLY and CDR2 FYNNEI come from the germline V gene. The CDR3 nucleotides read TGTGCCAGCAGTGAACTAAGAAGCACAGATACGCAGTATTTT. It encodes CASSELRSTDTQYF.

The chain uses TRBV29-1 and TRBJ2-5, with D unresolved. Trimming left V 6 bases short and J 2 bases short, with 7 bases between. Per germline, CDR1 SQVTM and CDR2 ANQGSEA. CDR3 size: 11 residues. The CDR3 sequence: CSVAIQETQYF. DNA for the CDR3: TGCAGCGTAGCCATTCAAGAGACCCAGTACTTC.

The chain has TRBV5-1 and TRBJ2-5; D tentatively fits TRBD1 or TRBD2 (6 bases each). CDR3 length: 13 amino acids. Germline values: CDR1 SGHRS, CDR2 YFSETQ. V was cut by 4 bases and J by 1 base, with 8 bases left in between. CDR3 sequence (DNA): TGCGCCAGCAGCAGGGGGGTCCAAGAGACCCAGTACTTC. It is translated as CASSRGVQETQYF.

The CDR3 protein is CASSIGHQRDEQYF. The CDR3 DNA reads as TGTGCCAGTAGTATTGGACACCAAAGGGACGAGCAGTACTTC. This chain connects TRBV19 to TRBJ2-7; TRBD1 might be the D (5 bases). Trimming stripped 3 bases from V and 5 bases from J, with 14 bases between. The CDR3 totals 14 residues. The germline gives CDR1 LNHDA, CDR2 SQIVND (reference sequence). The whole variable domain, remainder taken from reference TRBV19 and TRBJ2-7, is DGGITQSPKYLFRKEGQNVTLSCEQNLNHDAMYWYRQDPGQGLRLIYYSQIVNDFQKGDIAEGYSVSREKKESFPLTVTSAQKNPTAFYLCASSIGHQRDEQYFGPGTRLTVT.

The J gene is TRBJ2-2, the V gene TRBV4-1; D gene ambiguous. V dropped 5 bases and J dropped 0 bases, with 10 bases sitting between them. The germline gives CDR1 MGHRA, CDR2 YSYEKL. The CDR3 consists of 15 residues. Written as DNA, the CDR3 is TGCGCCAGCAGCTACCGCCGGGCGAACACCGGGGAGCTGTTTTTT. It encodes CASSYRRANTGELFF.

The chain couples TRBV30 to TRBJ2-6, with D possibly called TRBD1 or TRBD2 (5 bases each). Trimming shortened V by 8 bases and J by 0 bases, and 20 bases separated the two germline ends. The germline CDR1 and CDR2 sequences are GTSNPN and SVGIG (reference sequence). CDR3 length: 17 amino acids. CDR3 bases: TGTGCCAGTTTGCCTGGGACGCCTTTCTCTGGGGCCAACGTCCTGACTTTC. It yields the protein CASLPGTPFSGANVLTF.

The V call is TRBV19, the J call TRBJ2-1; the match to TRBD2 covers 10 bases. J lost 4 bases, V lost 4 bases, and 10 bases had no gene match. CDR3 length: 17 amino acids. Germline V gene data show CDR1 as LNHDA and CDR2 as SQIVND (reference sequence). In DNA, the CDR3 is TGTGCCAGTAGTACCCCTATCCTAGCGGGAGTGTACAATGAGCAGTTCTTC. This codes for CASSTPILAGVYNEQFF.

The chain recombines TRBV18 with TRBJ2-3; 8 nucleotides line up with TRBD2. Trimming at V came to 3 bases and at J to 8 bases, leaving 10 bases not matched to a gene. The CDR3 contains 15 residues. CDR1 and CDR2 from the germline V gene are KGHSH and LQKENI. CDR3 region: CASSPNSGTEGTQYF. The CDR3 coding sequence is TGTGCCAGCTCACCTAATAGCGGGACCGAAGGTACGCAGTATTTT.

The chain carries TRBV7-8 and TRBJ2-2; D is uncertain. Germline CDR1 is SGHVS and CDR2 is FQNEAQ. Trimming stripped 3 bases from V and 4 bases from J, with 3 bases between. This CDR3 region has 12 residues. The CDR3 is CASSFTTGELFF. CDR3 nucleotides: TGTGCCAGCAGCTTTACCACCGGGGAGCTGTTTTTT.

The gene calls are TRBV7-6 and TRBJ2-6; a possible D gene is TRBD1 (6 bases). The ends were cut back, 4 bases at V and 4 bases at J, with 17 bases in the middle. The CDR3 is 17 residues long. The germline V gene has CDR1 SGHVS and CDR2 FNYEAQ. The CDR3 nucleotides read TGTGCCAGCAGCTACCCGACAGGCGGACCGGGGGCCAACGTCCTGACTTTC. Translated: CASSYPTGGPGANVLTF.

The chain recombines TRBV30 with TRBJ2-5, with no clear D. This CDR3 contains 14 residues. The V end lost 0 bases, the J end lost 0 bases, and 8 bases lay between the germline ends. CDR1 and CDR2 from the germline V gene are GTSNPN and SVGIG (reference sequence). The CDR3 protein is CAWSVGSDQETQYF. In DNA, the CDR3 is TGTGCCTGGAGTGTAGGGTCGGACCAAGAGACCCAGTACTTC.

V is TRBV7-3 and J is TRBJ2-1; unclear D gene. V was trimmed by 1 base and J by 7 bases, leaving 5 bases between them. This CDR3 has 12 residues. CDR1 is SGHTA and CDR2 is FQGTGA in the germline V gene. CDR3 residues: CASSLRGNEQFF. CDR3 nucleotides: TGTGCCAGCAGCTTAAGAGGAAATGAGCAGTTCTTC.

The chain employs TRBV10-1 and TRBJ2-7; D not resolved. CDR3 length: 14 amino acids. The ends were cut back, 0 bases at V and 2 bases at J, with 8 bases in the middle. Per the germline V gene, CDR1 is WNHNN and CDR2 is SYGVQD (reference sequence). The DNA of the CDR3 is TGCGCCAGCAGTGAGTCAGGGCAACCCTACGAGCAGTACTTC. This sequence encodes CASSESGQPYEQYF.

The rearrangement uses TRBV28 and TRBJ1-2; D is unclear. The CDR3 length is 13 residues. Germline V gene sequence: CDR1 MDHEN, CDR2 SYDVKM. V was trimmed by 4 bases and J by 4 bases, leaving 10 bases between them. The CDR3 sequence: CASSSVGPYGYTF. Here the CDR3 DNA reads TGTGCCAGCAGTTCCGTTGGGCCCTATGGCTACACCTTC.

This chain connects TRBV19 to TRBJ2-3; D is unresolved. CDR3 length: 13 amino acids. The germline gives CDR1 LNHDA, CDR2 SQIVND (reference sequence). V lost 5 bases and J lost 5, with 11 bases in between. CDR3 sequence (DNA): TGTGCCAGTAGTCTCTCATCACGAGATACGCAGTATTTT. Its protein product is CASSLSSRDTQYF.

This sequence joins TRBV5-1 and TRBJ1-2; D is possibly TRBD1 (5 bases). Germline assignment: CDR1 SGHRS and CDR2 YFSETQ. Deletions cut 5 bases from V and 0 bases from J, with 14 bases between. The CDR3 spans 15 residues. In DNA form, the CDR3 reads TGCGCCAGCAGAACTGACAGCTCTACTAACTATGGCTACACCTTC. Its protein is CASRTDSSTNYGYTF.

The V gene is TRBV15, the J gene TRBJ2-1; the D is unclear. V was clipped by 1 base and J by 7 bases, with 17 bases between them. Germline lookup yields CDR1 LNHNV and CDR2 YYDKDF (reference sequence). This CDR3 comprises 16 residues. The CDR3 sequence is CATSRAIQVGLNEQFF. The CDR3 DNA is TGTGCCACCAGCAGAGCGATCCAGGTCGGTCTTAATGAGCAGTTCTTC.

This sequence joins TRBV30 and TRBJ2-3; D remains unclear. CDR3 length: 15 amino acids. The germline V gene encodes CDR1 GTSNPN and CDR2 SVGIG (reference sequence). Trimming pared 4 bases from V and 0 bases from J, leaving 14 bases between. The CDR3 DNA sequence: TGTGCCTGGAATTCAGGAGCCCCTAGCACAGATACGCAGTATTTT. Protein: CAWNSGAPSTDTQYF.

Here the CDR3 reads CARARTGGTDTQYF. CDR3 in DNA: TGTGCCAGAGCCAGGACAGGGGGCACAGATACGCAGTATTTT. The rearrangement uses TRBV19 and TRBJ2-3; TRBD1 aligns across 9 bases. Germline V gene lookup returns CDR1 LNHDA and CDR2 SQIVND (reference sequence). After removal of 9 bases from V and 1 base from J, the junction contained 5 bases not matched to a gene. This CDR3 contains 14 residues.

The J gene is TRBJ1-5, the V gene TRBV7-9, with 9 bases fitting TRBD1. The V gene end was trimmed by 2 bases and the J gene end by 5 bases; junction bases not matched to a gene: 4. The CDR3 totals 15 residues. CDR1 and CDR2 (germline): SEHNR, FQNEAQ (reference sequence). CDR3 region: CASSLSGQGYQPQHF. The CDR3 DNA follows: TGTGCCAGCAGCTTATCGGGACAGGGATATCAGCCCCAGCATTTT. The full variable domain, in which reference TRBV7-9 and TRBJ1-5 provide the parts outside the CDR3, is DTGVSQNPRHKITKRGQNVTFRCDPISEHNRLYWYRQTLGQGPEFLTYFQNEAQLEKSRLLSDRFSAERPKGSFSTLEIQRTEQGDSAMYLCASSLSGQGYQPQHFGDGTRLSIL.

CDR3 nucleotide sequence: TGTGCCAGCAGCCCTGGACTAGCATCAGATGAGCAGTTCTTC. As protein: CASSPGLASDEQFF. The gene calls are TRBV7-2 and TRBJ2-1; TRBD2 aligns across 8 bases. The germline CDR1 and CDR2 sequences are SGHTA and FQGNSA. This CDR3 has 14 amino acids. The V gene end was trimmed by 5 bases and the J gene end by 8 bases; junction bases not matched to a gene: 8. Full variable domain (missing parts from reference TRBV7-2 and TRBJ2-1): GAGVSQSPSNKVTEKGKDVELRCDPISGHTALYWYRQSLGQGLEFLIYFQGNSAPDKSGLPSDRFSAERTGGSVSTLTIQRTQQEDSAVYLCASSPGLASDEQFFGPGTRLTVL.

The genes are TRBV5-1 and TRBJ2-1; 7 bases match TRBD2. V lost 3 bases and J lost 2; bases outside the gene matches: 5. Per the germline V gene, CDR1 is SGHRS and CDR2 is YFSETQ. The CDR3 contains 15 residues. The CDR3 protein is CASSSTSVPYNEQFF. The CDR3 nucleotides read TGCGCCAGCAGCTCCACTAGCGTTCCCTACAATGAGCAGTTCTTC.

The rearrangement uses TRBV28 and TRBJ1-5; D not resolved. V lost 3 bases, J lost 5 bases, and 11 bases lay in between. Per the germline V gene, CDR1 is MDHEN and CDR2 is SYDVKM. This CDR3 spans 14 amino acids. CDR3 sequence reads: CASSLSTLDQPQHF. The CDR3 DNA follows: TGTGCCAGCAGTTTGAGTACCCTCGATCAGCCCCAGCATTTT.

The V and J genes are TRBV5-1 and TRBJ1-1; the D is unclear. The V gene's germline CDR1 is SGHRS and CDR2 YFSETQ. The V end lost 0 bases, the J end lost 1 base, and 7 bases lay between the germline ends. The CDR3 is 14 residues long. The CDR3 nucleotides are TGCGCCAGCAGCTTGGTTGTAGGGAACACTGAAGCTTTCTTT. It specifies CASSLVVGNTEAFF.

The rearrangement joins TRBV6-4 to TRBJ2-1, with D tentatively TRBD1 (5 bases). Germline V gene lookup returns CDR1 MRHNA and CDR2 SNTAGT. V lost 6 bases and J lost 8, with 20 bases in between. This CDR3 spans 15 amino acids. Written as DNA, the CDR3 is TGTGCCAGCAGCCCCCGCCAGGGTTCGTCGTATGAGCAGTTCTTC. Translated, it gives CASSPRQGSSYEQFF.